The rows below give T cell receptor beta chains drawn from one sample of a study of PD-L1 blockade in urothelial cancer. This table comes from immunoSEQ multiplex PCR, and its TCRdb copy is limited to in-frame clones, with some not included. The repertoire holds about 30,000 clones, with 80% to 90% as singletons. The sample consisted of PBMCs, taken around atezolizumab (anti-PD-L1) treatment. These TCRs come from a man older than 75 with urothelial cancer. Both conserved end residues are part of each CDR3. The order of the fields is CDR3 protein, CDR3 DNA, V gene, D gene, CDR3 length, J gene, clone size. D genes are given only for firm matches. The size field is filled for only some rows; it gives once, few, many or a size class.

CDR3aa: CASSPPGSSTQYF; CDR3nt: TGTGCCAGCAGCCCCCCCGGTAGTTCGACCCAGTACTTC; v_gene: TRBV9; d_gene: -; len: 13; j_gene: TRBJ2-5; abundance: -
CDR3aa: CAISEGGSRGDEQFF; CDR3nt: TGTGCCATCAGTGAGGGAGGGAGCCGAGGTGATGAGCAGTTCTTC; v_gene: TRBV10-3; d_gene: -; len: 15; j_gene: TRBJ2-1; abundance: -
CDR3aa: CASSDPSGTQYF; CDR3nt: TGTGCCAGCAGTGACCCATCGGGAACCCAGTACTTC; v_gene: TRBV6-4; d_gene: -; len: 12; j_gene: TRBJ2-5; abundance: -
CDR3aa: CASSLGTGRSYEQYF; CDR3nt: TGTGCCAGCAGCCTCGGTACCGGCAGGTCCTACGAGCAGTACTTC; v_gene: TRBV7-2; d_gene: -; len: 15; j_gene: TRBJ2-7; abundance: -
CDR3aa: CASSVGRALAGVGEQYF; CDR3nt: TGTGCCAGCAGCGTAGGGAGGGCACTAGCGGGAGTTGGTGAGCAGTACTTC; v_gene: TRBV9; d_gene: TRBD2; len: 17; j_gene: TRBJ2-7; abundance: -
CDR3aa: CSGGDTKYEQYF; CDR3nt: TGCAGCGGGGGAGACACCAAATACGAGCAGTACTTC; v_gene: TRBV29-1; d_gene: -; len: 12; j_gene: TRBJ2-7; abundance: once
CDR3aa: CASSLDKRGRGSYEQYF; CDR3nt: TGTGCCAGCAGCTTAGACAAGCGAGGGCGCGGGTCCTACGAGCAGTACTTC; v_gene: TRBV7-2; d_gene: -; len: 17; j_gene: TRBJ2-7; abundance: -
CDR3aa: CASSIRENTPQHF; CDR3nt: TGTGCCAGTAGTATTCGGGAGAACACGCCCCAGCATTTT; v_gene: TRBV19; d_gene: -; len: 13; j_gene: TRBJ1-5; abundance: -
CDR3aa: CASNPGSYEQYF; CDR3nt: TGTGCCAGCAACCCAGGGTCGTACGAGCAGTACTTC; v_gene: TRBV2; d_gene: -; len: 12; j_gene: TRBJ2-7; abundance: -
CDR3aa: CASSEAGGPYEQYF; CDR3nt: TGTGCCAGCAGTGAGGCGGGAGGGCCGTACGAGCAGTACTTC; v_gene: TRBV2; d_gene: TRBD2; len: 14; j_gene: TRBJ2-7; abundance: -
CDR3aa: CASTIRTGGKNQPQHF; CDR3nt: TGCGCCAGCACAATAAGGACAGGGGGGAAGAATCAGCCCCAGCATTTT; v_gene: TRBV23-1; d_gene: TRBD1; len: 16; j_gene: TRBJ1-5; abundance: -
CDR3aa: CASSLWPGVYEQYF; CDR3nt: TGTGCCAGCAGCTTGTGGCCCGGAGTATACGAGCAGTACTTC; v_gene: TRBV7-2; d_gene: -; len: 14; j_gene: TRBJ2-7; abundance: -
CDR3aa: CASTLRGGRETQYF; CDR3nt: TGTGCCAGCACCCTTCGGGGGGGGCGCGAGACCCAGTACTTC; v_gene: TRBV11-2; d_gene: TRBD2; len: 14; j_gene: TRBJ2-5; abundance: -
CDR3aa: CASSFQGVHEQYF; CDR3nt: TGTGCCAGCAGCTTCCAGGGGGTCCACGAGCAGTACTTC; v_gene: TRBV7-2; d_gene: TRBD1; len: 13; j_gene: TRBJ2-7; abundance: -
CDR3aa: CASSPSDRATEAFF; CDR3nt: TGTGCCAGCAGCCCCTCTGACAGGGCCACTGAAGCTTTCTTT; v_gene: TRBV7-6; d_gene: TRBD1; len: 14; j_gene: TRBJ1-1; abundance: -
CDR3aa: CASSLGQASTNEKLFF; CDR3nt: TGTGCCAGCAGCTTAGGCCAAGCCTCAACTAATGAAAAACTGTTTTTT; v_gene: TRBV7-9; d_gene: -; len: 16; j_gene: TRBJ1-4; abundance: -
CDR3aa: CASSLTSGSEEQFF; CDR3nt: TGTGCCAGCAGCTTAACGTCAGGGTCTGAGGAGCAGTTCTTC; v_gene: TRBV11-1; d_gene: -; len: 14; j_gene: TRBJ2-1; abundance: few
CDR3aa: CASSEGRGSNQPQHF; CDR3nt: TGTGCCAGCAGTGAAGGAAGGGGAAGCAATCAGCCCCAGCATTTT; v_gene: TRBV6-1; d_gene: -; len: 15; j_gene: TRBJ1-5; abundance: -
CDR3aa: CASRGLAGGNYEQYF; CDR3nt: TGTGCCAGCAGGGGACTAGCGGGAGGGAACTACGAGCAGTACTTC; v_gene: TRBV27; d_gene: TRBD2; len: 15; j_gene: TRBJ2-7; abundance: -
CDR3aa: CASRGSGSTGELFF; CDR3nt: TGTGCCAGCAGGGGTAGCGGGAGCACCGGGGAGCTGTTTTTT; v_gene: TRBV6-6; d_gene: TRBD2; len: 14; j_gene: TRBJ2-2; abundance: -
CDR3aa: CASSGTGTANTGELFF; CDR3nt: TGTGCCAGTTCCGGTACCGGGACAGCGAACACCGGGGAGCTGTTTTTT; v_gene: TRBV5-4; d_gene: TRBD1; len: 16; j_gene: TRBJ2-2; abundance: -
CDR3aa: CASSPPGGFGETQYF; CDR3nt: TGTGCCAGCAGCCCACCCGGGGGTTTCGGAGAGACCCAGTACTTC; v_gene: TRBV6-5; d_gene: -; len: 15; j_gene: TRBJ2-5; abundance: -
CDR3aa: CAPRSGGCYEQYF; CDR3nt: TGTGCCCCCAGGAGCGGGGGTTGTTACGAGCAGTACTTC; v_gene: TRBV11-3; d_gene: TRBD2; len: 13; j_gene: TRBJ2-7; abundance: -
CDR3aa: CASNQAHTNSYNEQFF; CDR3nt: TGTGCCAGTAACCAGGCGCACACCAACTCCTACAATGAGCAGTTCTTC; v_gene: TRBV19; d_gene: -; len: 16; j_gene: TRBJ2-1; abundance: -
CDR3aa: CASSEAVRALYEQYF; CDR3nt: TGTGCCAGCAGTGAAGCTGTGAGGGCCCTCTACGAGCAGTACTTC; v_gene: TRBV6-1; d_gene: -; len: 15; j_gene: TRBJ2-7; abundance: once